Listed below are T cell receptor beta chains from one sample, sequenced in a study of spatial heterogeneity in lung cancer. TCRdb used MiXCR to reprocess the 5' RACE reads, holding one entry per CDR3 protein. The sample holds 45,000 to 55,000 distinct CDR3 sequences; roughly 5.2% are singletons and the top ten take around 10%. This specimen was PBMCs, taken at surgery. These receptors were obtained from a male donor with early-stage non-small cell lung cancer. CDR3s include the opening cysteine and the closing phenylalanine or tryptophan. A D gene is named only where the DNA matches it firmly. Clone size is given as once, few, many or a size class.

many | - | TRBJ2-5 | TRBV21-1 | CASKKSRTSGTEETQYF | TGTGCCAGCAAAAAAAGCAGAACTAGCGGGACGGAAGAGACCCAGTACTTC
many | - | TRBJ2-2 | TRBV24-1 | CATSDGSGELFF | TGTGCCACCAGTGATGGGTCCGGGGAGCTGTTTTTT